The 18 T cell receptor beta chains given below trace back to one sample, sequenced in a study of T-cell reconstitution after alpha-beta-depleted transplantation in children (dated by TCRdb to 2016 to 2017). Receptors were amplified or captured by PCR. Sequencing relied on an Illumina HiSeq 2500. TCR libraries were prepared with molecular barcoding, using unique molecular identifiers to normalize TCRbeta repertoire quantification. The public sequencing data were trimmed at Q25 with fastp and processed into clonotypes with MiXCR by TCRdb, which kept only in-frame beta chains. Here each entry gathers all rows of one CDR3 protein and keeps the most common genes and DNA. The sample table shows about 610,000 distinct CDR3 sequences, and about 10% are seen once. Clones ranked in the top ten supply roughly 4% of the sample. Source: PBMCs from the stem cell graft donor, taken from the stem cell graft. Receptors were obtained from a human donor who donated a stem cell graft to a child with acute myeloid leukemia.

In its sample, this clonotype was seen a few times. The chain combines TRBV10-3 with TRBJ1-5; D is uncertain. The germline CDR1 and CDR2 sequences are ENHRY and SYGVKD. Trimming left V 0 bases short and J 1 base short, with 4 bases between. There are 14 residues in the CDR3. The CDR3 here is CAISESGSNQPQHF. The CDR3 DNA reads TGTGCCATCAGTGAGTCGGGGAGCAATCAGCCCCAGCATTTT.

The chain recombines TRBV6-2 or TRBV6-3 with TRBJ2-1; D is ambiguous. The germline V and J ends were trimmed by 2 bases and 3 bases, with 8 bases remaining between them. Germline-derived CDR1 and CDR2 are MNHEY and SVGEGT. The length of the CDR3 is 14 residues. The CDR3 loop reads CASSYRRLYNEQFF. The CDR3 region has the DNA TGTGCCAGCAGTTACCGCCGACTCTACAATGAGCAGTTCTTC.

This clonotype appeared many times. In nucleotides, the CDR3 is TGTGCCAGCAGTCGGCGACAGCTGGGAAGCGACGAGCAGTACTTC. Its translation: CASSRRQLGSDEQYF. The V gene is TRBV28, the J gene TRBJ2-7, with a tentative D call TRBD1 (5 bases). The CDR3 is made up of 15 amino acids. Trimming removed 5 bases at V and 5 bases at J, with 19 bases between. Germline CDR1 is MDHEN and CDR2 is SYDVKM. Based on the CDR3 plus reference TRBV28 and TRBJ2-7, the full variable domain is DVKVTQSSRYLVKRTGEKVFLECVQDMDHENMFWYRQDPGLGLRLIYFSYDVKMKEKGDIPEGYSVSREKKERFSLILESASTNQTSMYLCASSRRQLGSDEQYFGPGTRLTVT.

This chain links TRBV15 with TRBJ2-2; D remains ambiguous. The germline V gene has CDR1 LNHNV and CDR2 YYDKDF (reference sequence). This CDR3 has 19 residues. Trimming stripped 8 bases from V and 4 bases from J, with 29 bases between. The CDR3 coding sequence is TGTGCCACCCCTAAAATCCCCCCCACCCCCGGGCAGTCCACCGGGGAGCTGTTTTTT. Amino acid sequence: CATPKIPPTPGQSTGELFF.

This clonotype was seen a handful of times. The genes are TRBV6-2 or TRBV6-3 and TRBJ1-4, with 9 bases matching TRBD1. Germline V gene data show CDR1 as MNHEY and CDR2 as SVGEGT. Losses at the gene ends were 6 bases for V and 7 bases for J; bases not matched to a gene: 12. The CDR3 runs 16 residues. The CDR3 protein is CASRRLPGQGVEKLFF. The CDR3 region has the DNA TGTGCCAGCAGACGGCTTCCGGGACAGGGTGTTGAAAAACTGTTTTTT.

This clonotype has ten or more counts. The chain recombines TRBV5-4 with TRBJ2-3; the D gene is possibly TRBD2 (6 bases). Germline assignment: CDR1 SGHNT and CDR2 YYREEE (reference sequence). V lost 2 bases, J lost 4 bases, and 14 bases lay in between. CDR3 length equals 15 residues. CDR3 amino acids: CASSFVRGRADTQYF. CDR3 nucleotides: TGTGCCAGCAGCTTCGTCCGGGGGAGAGCAGATACGCAGTATTTT.

The gene calls are TRBV27 and TRBJ2-7; 12 positions agree with TRBD2. Trimming took 5 bases from V and 7 from J; bases not matched to a gene: 6. Germline assignment: CDR1 MNHEY and CDR2 SMNVEV (reference sequence). The CDR3 loop spans 14 amino acids. The CDR3 protein is CASSPLAGGAEQYF. The CDR3 DNA reads TGTGCCAGCAGTCCACTAGCGGGAGGCGCGGAGCAGTACTTC.

With respect to this clonotype: As the CDR3 is not closed by the conserved phenylalanine or tryptophan, this likely results from a read error. It is unclear where the CDR3 begins or ends on the DNA, so no DNA is shown, and the CDR3 is as TCRdb lists it. V and J are TRBV2 and TRBJ1-1. From its first to its last residue, the CDR3 has 14 amino acids. In germline, CDR1 is SNHLY, CDR2 FYNNEI. The CDR3 loop reads CASIIREGLLGDTI.

This clonotype was picked up many times. The rearrangement uses TRBV20-1 and TRBJ1-1, with 11 bases aligning to TRBD1. The germline V gene encodes CDR1 DFQATT and CDR2 SNEGSKA (reference sequence). The CDR3 consists of 14 residues. The V segment lost 6 bases and the J segment 4 bases; nucleotides outside the gene matches: 7. Here the CDR3 reads CSANRDRGSTEAFF. The CDR3 DNA follows: TGCAGTGCCAACCGGGACAGGGGGAGCACTGAAGCTTTCTTT.

The chain links TRBV11-3 to TRBJ2-1; 8 bases match TRBD1. Trimming cost V 0 bases and J 8 bases; bases outside gene matches: 6. Germline loops: CDR1 SGHNT, CDR2 YENEEA. The CDR3 covers 15 residues. This CDR3 is CASSLDRTGLDEQFF. The DNA for the CDR3 is TGTGCCAGCAGCTTAGATCGGACAGGGTTGGATGAGCAGTTCTTC.

This clonotype was seen repeatedly, ten times or more. The V call is TRBV28, the J call TRBJ2-1; 14 bases fit TRBD2. The germline V gene has CDR1 MDHEN and CDR2 SYDVKM. The junction had 5 bases not matched to a gene; V was cut back by 6 bases and J by 7 bases. There are 15 residues in the CDR3. The CDR3 here is CASRPTSGRGNEQFF. In nucleotides, the CDR3 is TGTGCCAGCAGACCGACTAGCGGGAGGGGAAATGAGCAGTTCTTC.

The chain joins TRBV2 to TRBJ1-1; tentatively, D is TRBD1 (5 bases). CDR1 is SNHLY, CDR2 FYNNEI, per germline. The V end was cut by 6 bases, the J end by 7 bases, with 12 bases between. The CDR3 consists of 12 residues. CDR3 loop: CASSEGTGEAFF. Written as DNA, the CDR3 is TGTGCCAGCAGCGAGGGGACCGGTGAAGCTTTCTTT. The variable domain in full, completed from reference TRBV2 and TRBJ1-1, reads EPEVTQTPSHQVTQMGQEVILRCVPISNHLYFYWYRQILGQKVEFLVSFYNNEISEKSEIFDDQFSVERPDGSNFTLKIRSTKLEDSAMYFCASSEGTGEAFFGQGTRLTVV.

V usage is TRBV24-1 and J usage is TRBJ2-1; D is uncertain. The CDR3 runs to 18 residues. Germline V gene lookup returns CDR1 KGHDR and CDR2 SFDVKD. The CDR3 here is CGASDFGSAKSSYNEQFF. The CDR3 nucleotides are TGTGGGGCCAGTGATTTCGGATCGGCGAAGAGCTCCTACAATGAGCAGTTCTTC.

The chain links TRBV5-1 to TRBJ2-7, with a weak D call TRBD1 (6 bases). V dropped 0 bases and J dropped 5 bases, with 12 bases sitting between them. This CDR3 comprises 14 residues. Germline assignment: CDR1 SGHRS and CDR2 YFSETQ. Here the CDR3 DNA reads TGCGCCAGCAGCTTGGGAAGGGGGATCGACGAGCAGTACTTC. Translating it yields CASSLGRGIDEQYF. Full variable domain (remainder filled in from reference TRBV5-1 and TRBJ2-7): KAGVTQTPRYLIKTRGQQVTLSCSPISGHRSVSWYQQTPGQGLQFLFEYFSETQRNKGNFPGRFSGRQFSNSRSEMNVSTLELGDSALYLCASSLGRGIDEQYFGPGTRLTVT.

V usage is TRBV3-1 and J usage is TRBJ2-4; D uncertain. The CDR3 loop spans 14 amino acids. Looked up from germline, CDR1 is LGHDT and CDR2 is YNNKEL (reference sequence). The V end lost 0 bases, the J end lost 4 bases, and 7 bases lay between the germline ends. DNA of the CDR3: TGTGCCAGCAGCCAAGAGGCTGGAAAAAACATTCAGTACTTC. It translates to CASSQEAGKNIQYF.

This clonotype has at least ten counts. The chain couples TRBV6-1 to TRBJ1-5; D uncertain. The germline V gene has CDR1 MNHNS and CDR2 SASEGT. V lost 10 bases to trimming and J lost 6 bases, with 16 bases between them. The CDR3 length is 13 residues. The CDR3 region is CATDLKRGQPQHF. Here the CDR3 DNA reads TGTGCCACCGACTTAAAACGAGGTCAGCCCCAGCATTTT.

This clonotype has a handful of counts. The CDR3 DNA reads as TGTGCCATCAGTGAGTCAGGGAGGTTGGATTCACCCCTCCACTTT. Translated, it gives CAISESGRLDSPLHF. J is TRBJ1-6 and V is TRBV10-3; unclear D gene. This CDR3 contains 15 residues. The V gene's germline CDR1 is ENHRY and CDR2 SYGVKD. V was pared by 0 bases and J by 8 bases, with 11 bases between.

The CDR3 loop is CSVPGQGINTQYF. The DNA for the CDR3 is TGCAGCGTACCGGGACAGGGAATCAATACGCAGTATTTT. The chain carries TRBV29-1 and TRBJ2-3, with 9 bases identical to TRBD1. Germline trimming cut 6 bases from V and 7 bases from J; bases unmatched to any gene: 8. Germline CDR1 SQVTM, CDR2 ANQGSEA. The CDR3 is 13 residues long.